This T cell receptor (beta chain) comes out of a study of monozygotic twins with inflammatory bowel disease. Study-wide findings and caveats: TCRbeta diversity (inverse Simpson) was lower in IBD patients than in healthy co-twins. Among IBD patients, fewer clonotypes were shared with others than among healthy twins, especially with disease activity.

Points on this clonotype: The antigen is not known.

Template switching added UMIs carrying a 6-nucleotide sample barcode. TCRdb reprocessed the 5' RACE reads, with one entry per CDR3 protein and no DNA. The sample table sets out some 89,000 distinct CDR3 sequences. Germline assignment: CDR1 KGHSH and CDR2 LQKENI. The CDR3 contains 14 residues. This TCR derives from a human donor with ulcerative colitis or Crohn's disease, or a healthy co-twin of an affected twin (not recorded which). The chain joins TRBV18 to TRBJ2-7; TCRdb lists TRBD1, though no DNA is available to test this call. The sequencing sample was made of blood. The CDR3: CASSPRQGHNEQYF.